This T cell receptor (beta chain) was documented in a study of T cell repertoires in cytomegalovirus infection. Study-wide background: CMV infection together with matching HLA type was indicated by public TCR beta signatures.

Findings and caveats of the study: What dominated the ex vivo response were HLA-C-restricted CMV-specific TCR beta clonotypes. Of the TCR beta families, the public ones yielded a cumulative frequency that identified carriers of CMV plus the relevant HLA.

V shed 5 bases and J shed 6 bases, with 11 bases lying between them. Germline V gene data show CDR1 as SQVTM and CDR2 as ANQGSEA. The CDR3 contains 11 residues. As concerns this clonotype: As yet, its antigen is unknown.

TCRdb analysed the reads with MiXCR anew, one entry per CDR3 protein. Counted here are a few hundred thousand distinct CDR3 sequences, roughly 22% occurring once; the ten biggest clones make up roughly 18%. The sequenced material came from CD8+ T cells from PBMCs. The chain joins TRBV29-1 to TRBJ2-7, with unresolved D. This TCR was sampled from a human donor in good health (CMV status not recorded). Some clones in this sample may be carry-over from other donors' samples. The DNA for the CDR3 is TGCAGCGTTAAAGCCCTAGGCGAGCAGTACTTC. Translating it yields CSVKALGEQYF.